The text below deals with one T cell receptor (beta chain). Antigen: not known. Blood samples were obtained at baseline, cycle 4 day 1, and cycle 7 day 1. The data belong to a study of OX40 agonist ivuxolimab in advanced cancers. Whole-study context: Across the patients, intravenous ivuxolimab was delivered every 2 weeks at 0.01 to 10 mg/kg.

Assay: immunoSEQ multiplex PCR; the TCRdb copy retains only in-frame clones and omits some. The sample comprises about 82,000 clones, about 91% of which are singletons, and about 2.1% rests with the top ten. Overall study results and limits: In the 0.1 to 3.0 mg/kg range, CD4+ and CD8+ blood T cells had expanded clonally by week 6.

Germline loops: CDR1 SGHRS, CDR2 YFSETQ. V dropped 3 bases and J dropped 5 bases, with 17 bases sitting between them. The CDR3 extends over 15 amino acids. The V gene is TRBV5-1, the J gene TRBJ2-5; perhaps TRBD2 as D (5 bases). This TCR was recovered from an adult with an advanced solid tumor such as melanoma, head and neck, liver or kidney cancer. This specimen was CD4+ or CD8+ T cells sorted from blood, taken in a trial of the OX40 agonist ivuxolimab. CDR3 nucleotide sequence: TGCGCCAGCAGCTCCAGAGGGCAGTCGGGGGAGACCCAGTACTTC. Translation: CASSSRGQSGETQYF.